This T cell receptor beta chain was profiled in a study of T-cell reconstitution after alpha-beta-depleted transplantation in children. Library preparation (for TCRbeta) was performed with unique molecular identifiers. One entry per CDR3 protein, called by TCRdb with MiXCR from the PCR reads. The sample yields hundreds of thousands of distinct CDR3 sequences, about 15% seen once. This clonotype has only a few counts. The antigen is not known. V shed 3 bases and J shed 1 base, with 7 bases lying between them. The germline V gene encodes CDR1 SGDLS and CDR2 YYNGEE. This CDR3 spans 13 amino acids. Findings of the study overall: It was reported that alpha-beta T cells came from several hundred expanded graft clones (about two months after transplant).

The starting material was PBMCs, mostly from graft donor cells, obtained 360 days after TCRalphabeta/CD19-depleted stem cell transplant. This sequence was found in a male patient aged 2 to 9 who had a stem cell transplant for acute lymphoblastic leukemia, so the T cells may come from the graft donor. The J gene is TRBJ1-1, the V gene TRBV9; maybe TRBD1 (5 bases). The DNA of the CDR3 is TGTGCCAGCAGCGGACAGCAGAACACTGAAGCTTTCTTT. It codes for CASSGQQNTEAFF.